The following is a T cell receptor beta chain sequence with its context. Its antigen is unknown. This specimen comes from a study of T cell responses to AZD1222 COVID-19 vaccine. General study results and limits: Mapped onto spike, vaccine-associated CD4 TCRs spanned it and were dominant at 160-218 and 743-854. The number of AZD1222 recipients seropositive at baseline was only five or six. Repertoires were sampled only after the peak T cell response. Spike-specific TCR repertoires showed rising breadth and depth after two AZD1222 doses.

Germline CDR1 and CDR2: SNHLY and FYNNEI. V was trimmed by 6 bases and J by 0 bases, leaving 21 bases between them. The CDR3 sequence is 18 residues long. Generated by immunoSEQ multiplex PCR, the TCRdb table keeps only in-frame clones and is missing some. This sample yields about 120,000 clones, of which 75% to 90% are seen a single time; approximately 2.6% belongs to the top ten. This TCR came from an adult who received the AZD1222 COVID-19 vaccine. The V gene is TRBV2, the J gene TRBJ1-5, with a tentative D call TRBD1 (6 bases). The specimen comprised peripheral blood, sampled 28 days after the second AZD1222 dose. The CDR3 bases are TGTGCCAGCAGGATGGACAGTCCGGGGGGTGATAGCAATCAGCCCCAGCATTTT. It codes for CASRMDSPGGDSNQPQHF.